This TCR beta chain was recovered during a study of blood T cell repertoires in COVID-19. Produced via immunoSEQ multiplex PCR; TCRdb's table is partial and in-frame only. Of 450,000 to 500,000 clones in the sample, roughly nine tenths were seen once. Germline-derived CDR1 and CDR2 are KGHDR and SFDVKD. J gave up 3 bases and V 9 bases, and 14 bases lay outside the gene matches. The CDR3 length is 16 residues. The clonotype was recovered from a woman aged 55-70 years who had recovered from COVID-19. Material for sequencing was PBMCs or T cells enriched from blood (not recorded which). This rearrangement joins TRBV24-1 to TRBJ2-3; TRBD2 agrees at 7 bases. The CDR3 protein is CATGARSGVGTDTQYF. CDR3 DNA sequence: TGTGCCACCGGAGCAAGGAGCGGGGTTGGAACAGATACGCAGTATTTT.